This note documents a single T cell receptor (beta chain) sequence. TCRdb keeps only in-frame clones here, not all; method: immunoSEQ multiplex PCR. The sample gives approximately 240,000 clones, about 90% of which show up once; approximately 2% is in the top ten. The data are from a study of blood T cell repertoires in COVID-19. Looked up from germline, CDR1 is SNHLY and CDR2 is FYNNEI. CDR3 length: 15 amino acids. V lost 7 bases and J lost 11; bases outside the gene matches: 17. The receptor comes from a woman aged 18-35 years who had recovered from COVID-19. Sample: PBMCs or T cells enriched from blood (not recorded which). The chain carries TRBV2 and TRBJ1-1; 9 positions agree with TRBD1. CDR3 coding DNA: TGTGCCAGCACGATTGGGGCTACAGGGGGCGCGGGGGCTTTCTTT. Translating gives CASTIGATGGAGAFF.